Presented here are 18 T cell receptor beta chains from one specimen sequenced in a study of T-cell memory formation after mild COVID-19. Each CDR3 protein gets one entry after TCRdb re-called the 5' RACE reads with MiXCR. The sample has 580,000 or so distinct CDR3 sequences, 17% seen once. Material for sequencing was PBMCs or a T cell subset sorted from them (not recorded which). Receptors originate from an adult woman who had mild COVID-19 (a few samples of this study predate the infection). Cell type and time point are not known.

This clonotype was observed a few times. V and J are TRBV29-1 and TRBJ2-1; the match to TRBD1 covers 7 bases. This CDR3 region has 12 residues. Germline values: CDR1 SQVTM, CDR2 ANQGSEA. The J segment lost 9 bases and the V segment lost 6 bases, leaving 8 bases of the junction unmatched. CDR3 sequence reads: CSVERQGTEQFF. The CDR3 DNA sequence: TGCAGCGTCGAGAGACAGGGAACTGAGCAGTTCTTC.

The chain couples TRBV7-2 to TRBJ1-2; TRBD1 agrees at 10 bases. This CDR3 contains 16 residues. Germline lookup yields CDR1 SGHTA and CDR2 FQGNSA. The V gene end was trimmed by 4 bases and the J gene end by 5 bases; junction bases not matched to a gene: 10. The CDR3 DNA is TGTGCCAGCAGCTCTCAGGACAGGGACAGGGGTTATGGCTACACCTTC. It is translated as CASSSQDRDRGYGYTF.

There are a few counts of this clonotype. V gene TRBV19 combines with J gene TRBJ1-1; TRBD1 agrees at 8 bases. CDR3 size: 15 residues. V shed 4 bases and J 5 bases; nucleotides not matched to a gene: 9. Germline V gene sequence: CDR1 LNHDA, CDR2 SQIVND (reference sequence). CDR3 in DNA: TGTGCCAGTAGTAAACCCCAGGGGGCAAGGACTGAAGCTTTCTTT. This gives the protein CASSKPQGARTEAFF.

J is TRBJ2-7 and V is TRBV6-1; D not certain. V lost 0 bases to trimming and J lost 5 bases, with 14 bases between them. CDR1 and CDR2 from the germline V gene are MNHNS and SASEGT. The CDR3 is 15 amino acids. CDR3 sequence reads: CASSEAWPDCNEQYF. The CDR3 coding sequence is TGTGCCAGCAGTGAAGCGTGGCCAGATTGTAACGAGCAGTACTTC.

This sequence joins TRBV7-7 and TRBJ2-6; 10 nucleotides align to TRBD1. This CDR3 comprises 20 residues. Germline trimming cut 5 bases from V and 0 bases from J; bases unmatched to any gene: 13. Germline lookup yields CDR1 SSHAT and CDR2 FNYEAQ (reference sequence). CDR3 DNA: TGTGCCAGCAGCCCCACCACATGGGACAGGGGTCCCTCTGGGGCCAACGTCCTGACTTTC. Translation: CASSPTTWDRGPSGANVLTF.

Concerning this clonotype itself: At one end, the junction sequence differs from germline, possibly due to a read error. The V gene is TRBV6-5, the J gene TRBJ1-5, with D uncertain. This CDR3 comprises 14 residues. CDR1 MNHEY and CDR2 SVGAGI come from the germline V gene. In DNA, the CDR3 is TGTGCCAGCCATTCCAGATTTAGCAATCAGCACCAGCATTTT. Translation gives CASHSRFSNQHQHF.

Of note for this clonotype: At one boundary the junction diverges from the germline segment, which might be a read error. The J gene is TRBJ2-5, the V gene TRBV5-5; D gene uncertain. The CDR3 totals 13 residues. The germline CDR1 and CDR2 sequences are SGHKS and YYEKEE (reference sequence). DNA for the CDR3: TGTGCCAGCAGCGAGAAAGTGGTCAGCGCAGATTTCTTC. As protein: CASSEKVVSADFF.

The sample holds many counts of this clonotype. CDR3 sequence (DNA): TGTGCCACCACAAGACGCACTAGCGGGAGGGTCAATGAGCAGTTCTTC. It codes for CATTRRTSGRVNEQFF. This chain links TRBV6-2 or TRBV6-3 with TRBJ2-1; 13 bases line up with TRBD2. The CDR3 is 16 residues long. V shed 10 bases and J 6 bases; nucleotides not matched to a gene: 12. Per the germline V gene, CDR1 is MNHEY and CDR2 is SVGEGT.

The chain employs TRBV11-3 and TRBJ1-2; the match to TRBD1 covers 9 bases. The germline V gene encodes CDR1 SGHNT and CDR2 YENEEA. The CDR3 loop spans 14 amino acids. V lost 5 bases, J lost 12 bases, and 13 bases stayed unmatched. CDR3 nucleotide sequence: TGTGCCAGCAGCCAAAAACCGGACAGGGGATCCAACACCTTC. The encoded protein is CASSQKPDRGSNTF.

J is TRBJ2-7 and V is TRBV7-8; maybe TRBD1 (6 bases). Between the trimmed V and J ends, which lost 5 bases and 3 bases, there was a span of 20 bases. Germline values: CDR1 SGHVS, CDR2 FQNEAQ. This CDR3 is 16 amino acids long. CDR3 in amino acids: CASSVRDTPTGYEQYF. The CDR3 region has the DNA TGTGCCAGCAGCGTTAGGGACACCCCGACGGGCTACGAGCAGTACTTC. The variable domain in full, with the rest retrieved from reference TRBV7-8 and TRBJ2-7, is GAGVSQSPRYKVAKRGQDVALRCDPISGHVSLFWYQQALGQGPEFLTYFQNEAQLDKSGLPSDRFFAERPEGSVSTLKIQRTQQEDSAVYLCASSVRDTPTGYEQYFGPGTRLTVT.

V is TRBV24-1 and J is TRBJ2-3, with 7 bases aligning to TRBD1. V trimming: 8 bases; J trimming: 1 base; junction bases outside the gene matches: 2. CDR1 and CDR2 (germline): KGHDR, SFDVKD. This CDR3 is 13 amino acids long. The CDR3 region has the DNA TGTGCCACCAACGGACAGGGCACAGATACGCAGTATTTT. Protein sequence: CATNGQGTDTQYF.

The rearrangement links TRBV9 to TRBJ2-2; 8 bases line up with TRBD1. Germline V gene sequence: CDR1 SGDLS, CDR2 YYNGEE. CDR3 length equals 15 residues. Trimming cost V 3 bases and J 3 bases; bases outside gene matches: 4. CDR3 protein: CASSARTGYTGELFF. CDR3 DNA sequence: TGTGCCAGCAGCGCCCGGACAGGGTACACCGGGGAGCTGTTTTTT.

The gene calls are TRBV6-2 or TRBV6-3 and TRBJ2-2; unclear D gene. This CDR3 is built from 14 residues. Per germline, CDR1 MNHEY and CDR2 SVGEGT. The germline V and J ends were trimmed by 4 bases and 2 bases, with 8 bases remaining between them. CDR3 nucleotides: TGTGCCAGCAGTTCTTGGAGCAACACCGGGGAGCTGTTTTTT. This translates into CASSSWSNTGELFF.

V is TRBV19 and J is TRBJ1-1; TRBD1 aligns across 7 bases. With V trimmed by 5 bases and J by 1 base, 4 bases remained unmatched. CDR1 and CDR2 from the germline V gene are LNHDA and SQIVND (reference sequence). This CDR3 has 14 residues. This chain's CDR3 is CASSQGGRNTEAFF. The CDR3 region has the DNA TGTGCCAGTAGTCAAGGGGGCAGGAACACTGAAGCTTTCTTT.

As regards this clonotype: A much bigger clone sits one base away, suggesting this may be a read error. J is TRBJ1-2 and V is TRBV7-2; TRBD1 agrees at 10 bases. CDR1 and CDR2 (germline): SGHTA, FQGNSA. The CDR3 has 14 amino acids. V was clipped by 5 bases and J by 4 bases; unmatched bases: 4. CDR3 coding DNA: TGTGCCAGCAGCACCGGGACAGGGGTCTATGGCTACACCTTC. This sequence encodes CASSTGTGVYGYTF.

The CDR3 nucleotides read TGTGCCATCAGTGACCCGTTGGTAGCGGGAGTGAATGAGCAGTTCTTC. Its protein is CAISDPLVAGVNEQFF. This chain joins TRBV10-3 and TRBJ2-1; TRBD2 matches at 9 bases. Losses at the gene ends were 3 bases for V and 7 bases for J; bases not matched to a gene: 10. The CDR3 consists of 16 residues. Germline V gives CDR1 ENHRY, CDR2 SYGVKD.

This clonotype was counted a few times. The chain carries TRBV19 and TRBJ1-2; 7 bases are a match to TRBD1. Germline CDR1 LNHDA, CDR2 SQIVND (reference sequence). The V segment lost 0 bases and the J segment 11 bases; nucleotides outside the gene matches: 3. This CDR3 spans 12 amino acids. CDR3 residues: CASSIDPGGYTF. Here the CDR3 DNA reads TGTGCCAGTAGTATAGACCCAGGGGGATACACCTTC.

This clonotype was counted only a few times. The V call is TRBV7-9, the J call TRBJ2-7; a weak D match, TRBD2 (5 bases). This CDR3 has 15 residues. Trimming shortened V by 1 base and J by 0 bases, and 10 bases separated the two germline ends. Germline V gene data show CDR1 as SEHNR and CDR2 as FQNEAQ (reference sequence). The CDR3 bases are TGTGCCAGCAGCTTAGGCGGGCTAGTCTCCTACGAGCAGTACTTC. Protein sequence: CASSLGGLVSYEQYF. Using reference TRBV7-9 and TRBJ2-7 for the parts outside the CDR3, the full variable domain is DTGVSQNPRHKITKRGQNVTFRCDPISEHNRLYWYRQTLGQGPEFLTYFQNEAQLEKSRLLSDRFSAERPKGSFSTLEIQRTEQGDSAMYLCASSLGGLVSYEQYFGPGTRLTVT.